This is a list of T cell receptor beta chains from one sample in a study of cytomegalovirus exposure and HLA in healthy donors. The assay was immunoSEQ multiplex PCR, and TCRdb's table has in-frame clones only and misses some. Of over 200,000 clones listed, 70% to 80% were seen once; the top ten hold about 1.9%. The specimen was PBMCs. The source is a woman under 40 in good health and CMV-seronegative. Both conserved end residues are part of each CDR3. D genes are given only for firm matches. Not all rows give a size; the values are once, few, many and, for expanded clones, a class.

cdr3_length: 15
d_call: .
clone_size: .
j_call: TRBJ2-4
v_call: TRBV18
cdr3_nt: TGTGCCAGCTCACCGGGCAGGGCGGCCAAAAACATTCAGTACTTC
cdr3_aa: CASSPGRAAKNIQYF

cdr3_length: 15
d_call: .
clone_size: .
j_call: TRBJ1-2
v_call: TRBV4-2
cdr3_nt: TGTGCCAGCAGCCTCGACATACTTCGCCTCTATGGCTACACCTTC
cdr3_aa: CASSLDILRLYGYTF

cdr3_length: 14
d_call: TRBD1
clone_size: .
j_call: TRBJ1-1
v_call: TRBV5-6
cdr3_nt: TGTGCCAGCAGCGTAGAACGCCGGGACAGAGAAGCTTTCTTT
cdr3_aa: CASSVERRDREAFF

cdr3_length: 13
d_call: TRBD1
clone_size: few
j_call: TRBJ1-2
v_call: TRBV15
cdr3_nt: TGTGCCACCAGTTTGACAGGGGCGGGTGGCTACACCTTC
cdr3_aa: CATSLTGAGGYTF

cdr3_length: 13
d_call: .
clone_size: once
j_call: TRBJ1-1
v_call: TRBV30
cdr3_nt: TGTGCCTGGAGTTTTGGCAGGAACACTGAAGCTTTCTTT
cdr3_aa: CAWSFGRNTEAFF

cdr3_length: 16
d_call: TRBD2
clone_size: .
j_call: TRBJ2-2
v_call: TRBV5-1
cdr3_nt: TGCGCCAGCAGCCGCCAAGGCCGGGAGGGTACCGGGGAGCTGTTTTTT
cdr3_aa: CASSRQGREGTGELFF

cdr3_length: 15
d_call: TRBD2
clone_size: .
j_call: TRBJ2-3
v_call: TRBV7-8
cdr3_nt: TGTGCCAGTTCCAAGCCCCTAGCGGGAGCAGATACGCAGTATTTT
cdr3_aa: CASSKPLAGADTQYF

cdr3_length: 13
d_call: .
clone_size: once
j_call: TRBJ2-7
v_call: TRBV6-5
cdr3_nt: TGTGCCAGCAGTTACAACTCGGGCTACGAGCAGTACTTC
cdr3_aa: CASSYNSGYEQYF

cdr3_length: 16
d_call: .
clone_size: .
j_call: TRBJ2-3
v_call: TRBV2
cdr3_nt: TGTGCCAGCAGTGAATTGTACTACGCAAGCACAGATACGCAGTATTTT
cdr3_aa: CASSELYYASTDTQYF

cdr3_length: 13
d_call: .
clone_size: .
j_call: TRBJ1-4
v_call: TRBV6-1
cdr3_nt: TGTGCCAGCAGTGGAAGGGGGAATGAAAAACTGTTTTTT
cdr3_aa: CASSGRGNEKLFF

cdr3_length: 14
d_call: .
clone_size: .
j_call: TRBJ1-2
v_call: TRBV6-5
cdr3_nt: TGTGCCAGCAGTTACCGGGGATACTCCGGGGGCTACACCTTC
cdr3_aa: CASSYRGYSGGYTF

cdr3_length: 16
d_call: TRBD2
clone_size: few
j_call: TRBJ2-1
v_call: TRBV9
cdr3_nt: TGTGCCAGCAGCGTAGGGGGAAGCGGGGGCTACAATGAGCAGTTCTTC
cdr3_aa: CASSVGGSGGYNEQFF

cdr3_length: 13
d_call: .
clone_size: once
j_call: TRBJ1-1
v_call: TRBV10-3
cdr3_nt: TGTGCCATCAGTGAGGACAGGTTGACTGAAGCTTTCTTT
cdr3_aa: CAISEDRLTEAFF

cdr3_length: 15
d_call: TRBD2
clone_size: .
j_call: TRBJ2-1
v_call: TRBV6-5
cdr3_nt: TGTGCCAGCAGTGGAGGACTAGCGGGGGGGAATGAGCAGTTCTTC
cdr3_aa: CASSGGLAGGNEQFF

cdr3_length: 11
d_call: .
clone_size: .
j_call: TRBJ1-1
v_call: TRBV30
cdr3_nt: TGTGCCTGGAGCCAAGGGGGTGATACTTTCTTT
cdr3_aa: CAWSQGGDTFF

cdr3_length: 13
d_call: .
clone_size: .
j_call: TRBJ1-1
v_call: TRBV18
cdr3_nt: TGTGCCAGCTCACCGGAGTTGAACACTGAAGCTTTCTTT
cdr3_aa: CASSPELNTEAFF

cdr3_length: 14
d_call: .
clone_size: few
j_call: TRBJ1-1
v_call: TRBV7-3
cdr3_nt: TGTGCCAGCAGCTTAAAGCCTGGGGACTTCCGGGCTTTCTTT
cdr3_aa: CASSLKPGDFRAFF

cdr3_length: 15
d_call: .
clone_size: few
j_call: TRBJ2-5
v_call: TRBV5-1
cdr3_nt: TGCGCCAGCAGCTTGGCGCAGGGTCCTCCAGAGACCCAGTACTTC
cdr3_aa: CASSLAQGPPETQYF

cdr3_length: 17
d_call: TRBD1
clone_size: .
j_call: TRBJ1-1
v_call: TRBV11-2
cdr3_nt: TGTGCCAGCAGCTTTCCTAGGGGACAGGGGTATAAGGGTGAAGCTTTCTTT
cdr3_aa: CASSFPRGQGYKGEAFF

cdr3_length: 16
d_call: .
clone_size: once
j_call: TRBJ1-1
v_call: TRBV5-4
cdr3_nt: TGTGCCAGCAGCTTGGGGGGGGTGAGAGAGAACACTGAAGCTTTCTTT
cdr3_aa: CASSLGGVRENTEAFF

cdr3_length: 13
d_call: .
clone_size: .
j_call: TRBJ1-1
v_call: TRBV7-2
cdr3_nt: TGTGCCAGCAGTTCCCAGGGGAACACTGAAGCTTTCTTT
cdr3_aa: CASSSQGNTEAFF

cdr3_length: 17
d_call: .
clone_size: .
j_call: TRBJ2-2
v_call: TRBV9
cdr3_nt: TGTGCCAGCAGCGTAGGTGCGGGGACGGTGAACACCGGGGAGCTGTTTTTT
cdr3_aa: CASSVGAGTVNTGELFF

cdr3_length: 16
d_call: TRBD2
clone_size: .
j_call: TRBJ2-7
v_call: TRBV5-8
cdr3_nt: TGTGCCAGCAGCTTGGAACTAGCGGGAGTACCGTACGAGCAGTACTTC
cdr3_aa: CASSLELAGVPYEQYF

cdr3_length: 12
d_call: .
clone_size: .
j_call: TRBJ1-5
v_call: TRBV7-9
cdr3_nt: TGTGCCAGCAGCCTATATGATCAGCCCCAGCATTTT
cdr3_aa: CASSLYDQPQHF

cdr3_length: 18
d_call: .
clone_size: .
j_call: TRBJ1-5
v_call: TRBV11-1
cdr3_nt: TGTGCCATCAGCTTAGCCCCCCCTGACAGAGATAGCAATCAGCCCCAGCATTTT
cdr3_aa: CAISLAPPDRDSNQPQHF

cdr3_length: 14
d_call: .
clone_size: .
j_call: TRBJ2-1
v_call: TRBV7-3
cdr3_nt: TGTGCCAGCAGCGCCGCCGGGTCCTACAATGAGCAGTTCTTC
cdr3_aa: CASSAAGSYNEQFF

cdr3_length: 16
d_call: .
clone_size: .
j_call: TRBJ2-3
v_call: TRBV7-9
cdr3_nt: TGTGCCAGCAGCTTGGGGGGCGGGGGCCGCACAGATACGCAGTATTTT
cdr3_aa: CASSLGGGGRTDTQYF

cdr3_length: 12
d_call: .
clone_size: .
j_call: TRBJ1-1
v_call: TRBV30
cdr3_nt: TGTGCCTGGATTGTAGGTTTGGAGGGAGCTTTCTTT
cdr3_aa: CAWIVGLEGAFF

cdr3_length: 16
d_call: TRBD2
clone_size: .
j_call: TRBJ2-1
v_call: TRBV7-2
cdr3_nt: TGTGCCAGCAGCTTAGGGGGCGGGAGGGGGGTCAATGAGCAGTTCTTC
cdr3_aa: CASSLGGGRGVNEQFF

cdr3_length: 15
d_call: TRBD2
clone_size: few
j_call: TRBJ2-3
v_call: TRBV4-1
cdr3_nt: TGCGCCAGCAGCCGTATAGCGGGAGGAGCAGATACGCAGTATTTT
cdr3_aa: CASSRIAGGADTQYF

cdr3_length: 14
d_call: .
clone_size: few
j_call: TRBJ1-2
v_call: TRBV14
cdr3_nt: TGTGCCAGCAGCCAAGACAGCAGGGGCTATGGCTACACCTTC
cdr3_aa: CASSQDSRGYGYTF

cdr3_length: 16
d_call: .
clone_size: .
j_call: TRBJ1-1
v_call: TRBV4-1
cdr3_nt: TGCGCCAGCAGCCAAGGAGGCACCGGGGGGCACACTGAAGCTTTCTTT
cdr3_aa: CASSQGGTGGHTEAFF